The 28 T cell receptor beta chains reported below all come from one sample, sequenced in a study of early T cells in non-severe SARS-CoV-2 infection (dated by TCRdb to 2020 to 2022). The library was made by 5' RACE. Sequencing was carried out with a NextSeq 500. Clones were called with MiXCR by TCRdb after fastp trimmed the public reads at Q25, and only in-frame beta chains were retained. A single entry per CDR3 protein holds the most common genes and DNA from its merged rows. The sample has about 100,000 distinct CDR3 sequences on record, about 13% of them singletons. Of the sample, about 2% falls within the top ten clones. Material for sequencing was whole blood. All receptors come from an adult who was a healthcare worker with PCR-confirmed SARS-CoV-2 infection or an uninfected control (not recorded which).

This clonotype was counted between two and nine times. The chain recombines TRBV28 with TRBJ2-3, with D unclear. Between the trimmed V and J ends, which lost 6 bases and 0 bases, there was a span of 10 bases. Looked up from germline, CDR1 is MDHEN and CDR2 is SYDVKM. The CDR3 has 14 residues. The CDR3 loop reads CASRSPSSTDTQYF. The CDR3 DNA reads TGTGCCAGCAGATCCCCGAGTAGCACAGATACGCAGTATTTT.

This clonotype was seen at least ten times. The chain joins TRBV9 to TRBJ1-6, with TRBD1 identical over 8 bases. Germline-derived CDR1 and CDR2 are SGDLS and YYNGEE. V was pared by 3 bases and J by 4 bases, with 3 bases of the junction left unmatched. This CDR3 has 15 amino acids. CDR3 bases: TGTGCCAGCAGCGCCCGGGACAGGTATAATTCACCCCTCCACTTT. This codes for CASSARDRYNSPLHF.

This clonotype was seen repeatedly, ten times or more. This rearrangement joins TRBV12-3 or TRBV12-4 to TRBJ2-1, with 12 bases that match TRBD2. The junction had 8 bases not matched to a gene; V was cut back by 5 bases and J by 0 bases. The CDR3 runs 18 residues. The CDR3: CASSARLAGASSYNEQFF. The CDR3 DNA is TGTGCCAGCAGTGCGCGACTAGCGGGGGCCAGCTCCTACAATGAGCAGTTCTTC.

Written as DNA, the CDR3 is TGTGCCAGCAGCTTCGGCGGGGGGGTTACAGATACGCAGTATTTT. Translating it yields CASSFGGGVTDTQYF. This chain uses TRBV11-2 with TRBJ2-3; 9 nucleotides match TRBD2. Per the germline V gene, CDR1 is SGHAT and CDR2 is FQNNGV. This CDR3 spans 15 amino acids. J was trimmed by 3 bases and V by 3 bases; bases with no gene match: 4.

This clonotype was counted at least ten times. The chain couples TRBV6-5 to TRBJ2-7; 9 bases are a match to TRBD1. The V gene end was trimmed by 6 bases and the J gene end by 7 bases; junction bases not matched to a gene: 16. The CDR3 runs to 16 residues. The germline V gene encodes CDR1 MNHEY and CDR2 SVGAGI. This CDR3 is CASRKTSGTGLNEQYF. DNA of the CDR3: TGTGCCAGCAGAAAGACCTCCGGGACAGGGTTGAATGAGCAGTACTTC.

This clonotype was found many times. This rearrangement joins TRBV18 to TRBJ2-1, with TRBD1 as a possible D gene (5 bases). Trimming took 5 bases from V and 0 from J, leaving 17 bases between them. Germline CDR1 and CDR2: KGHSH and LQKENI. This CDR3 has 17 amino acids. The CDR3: CASSARPRGGSYNEQFF. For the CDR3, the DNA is TGTGCCAGCTCAGCGCGACCTAGGGGCGGCTCCTACAATGAGCAGTTCTTC.

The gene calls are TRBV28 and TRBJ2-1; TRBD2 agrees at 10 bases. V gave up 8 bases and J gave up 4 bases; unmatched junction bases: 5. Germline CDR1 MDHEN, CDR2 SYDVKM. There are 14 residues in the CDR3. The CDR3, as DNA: TGTGCCAGCCACACTAGCGGGGTTTACAATGAGCAGTTCTTC. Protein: CASHTSGVYNEQFF.

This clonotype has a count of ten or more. CDR3 DNA: TGTGCCAGCAGCCGCACCGGGACAGGGGCAGAGACCCAGTACTTC. Amino acids: CASSRTGTGAETQYF. This chain uses TRBV7-9 with TRBJ2-5, with 10 bases lining up with TRBD1. CDR1 and CDR2 (germline): SEHNR, FQNEAQ (reference sequence). V lost 5 bases, J lost 4 bases, and 7 bases stayed unmatched. This CDR3 spans 15 amino acids.

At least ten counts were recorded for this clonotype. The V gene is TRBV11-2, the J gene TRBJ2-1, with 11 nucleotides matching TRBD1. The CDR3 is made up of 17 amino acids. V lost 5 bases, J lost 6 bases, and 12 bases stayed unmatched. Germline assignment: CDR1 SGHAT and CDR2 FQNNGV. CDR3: CASSPTGTGGWFNEQFF. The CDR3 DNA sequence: TGTGCCAGCAGCCCTACCGGGACAGGGGGTTGGTTCAATGAGCAGTTCTTC.

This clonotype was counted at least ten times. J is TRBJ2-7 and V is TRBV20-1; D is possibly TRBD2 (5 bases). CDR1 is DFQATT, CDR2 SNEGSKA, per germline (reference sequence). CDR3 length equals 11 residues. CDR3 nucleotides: TGCAGCTCCTGGGAGAAGCGCGAGCAGTACTTC. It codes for CSSWEKREQYF.

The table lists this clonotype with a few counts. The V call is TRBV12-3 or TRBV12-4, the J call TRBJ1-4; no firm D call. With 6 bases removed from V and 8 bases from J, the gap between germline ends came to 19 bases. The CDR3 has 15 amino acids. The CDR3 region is CASRAEWGLEEKLFF. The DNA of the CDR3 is TGTGCCAGCAGGGCGGAATGGGGTTTAGAGGAAAAACTGTTTTTT.

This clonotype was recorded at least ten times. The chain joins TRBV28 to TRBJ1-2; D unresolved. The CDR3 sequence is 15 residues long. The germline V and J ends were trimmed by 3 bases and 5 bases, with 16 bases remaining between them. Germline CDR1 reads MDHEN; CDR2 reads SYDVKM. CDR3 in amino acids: CASSFPIGALYGYTF. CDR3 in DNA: TGTGCCAGCAGTTTTCCCATCGGCGCCCTTTATGGCTACACCTTC.

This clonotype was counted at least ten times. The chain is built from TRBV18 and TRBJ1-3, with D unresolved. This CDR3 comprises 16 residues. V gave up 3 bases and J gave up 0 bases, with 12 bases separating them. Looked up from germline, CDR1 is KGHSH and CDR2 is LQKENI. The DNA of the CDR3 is TGTGCCAGCTCACCGGATCAGATCTCCTCTGGAAACACCATATATTTT. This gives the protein CASSPDQISSGNTIYF.

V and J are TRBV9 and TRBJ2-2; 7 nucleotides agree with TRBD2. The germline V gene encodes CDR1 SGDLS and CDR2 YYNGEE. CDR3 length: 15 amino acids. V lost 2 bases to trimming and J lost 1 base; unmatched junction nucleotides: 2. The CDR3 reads CASSVGGRNTGELFF. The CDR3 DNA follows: TGTGCCAGCAGCGTGGGCGGGAGGAACACCGGGGAGCTGTTTTTT.

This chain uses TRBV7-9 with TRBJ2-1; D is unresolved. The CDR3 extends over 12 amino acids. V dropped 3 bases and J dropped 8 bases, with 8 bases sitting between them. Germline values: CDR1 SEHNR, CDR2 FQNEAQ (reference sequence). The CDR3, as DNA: TGTGCCAGCAGCTTGCACAGAGATGAGCAGTTCTTC. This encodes CASSLHRDEQFF.

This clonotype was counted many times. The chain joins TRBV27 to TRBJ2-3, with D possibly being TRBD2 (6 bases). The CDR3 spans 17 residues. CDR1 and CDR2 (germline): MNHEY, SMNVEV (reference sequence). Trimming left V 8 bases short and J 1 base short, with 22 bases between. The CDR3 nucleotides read TGTGCCAGCTTAGGACGATTCGGGCGGGAAGGCACAGATACGCAGTATTTT. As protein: CASLGRFGREGTDTQYF.

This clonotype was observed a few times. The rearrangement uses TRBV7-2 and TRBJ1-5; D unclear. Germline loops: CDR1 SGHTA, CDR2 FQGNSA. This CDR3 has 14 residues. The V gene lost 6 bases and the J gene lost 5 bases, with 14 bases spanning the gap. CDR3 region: CASSPDNGHQPQHF. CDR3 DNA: TGTGCCAGCAGTCCCGATAACGGGCATCAGCCCCAGCATTTT.

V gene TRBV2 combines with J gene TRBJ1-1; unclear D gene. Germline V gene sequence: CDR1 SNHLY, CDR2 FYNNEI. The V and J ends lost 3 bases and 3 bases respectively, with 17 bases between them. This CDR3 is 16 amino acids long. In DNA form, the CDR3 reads TGTGCCAGCAGTGACCGCAGCCTCGGACGGGACACTGAAGCTTTCTTT. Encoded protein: CASSDRSLGRDTEAFF.

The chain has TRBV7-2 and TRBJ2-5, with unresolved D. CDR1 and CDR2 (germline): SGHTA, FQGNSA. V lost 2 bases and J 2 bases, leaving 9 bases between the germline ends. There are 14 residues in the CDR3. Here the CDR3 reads CASSLRMAQETQYF. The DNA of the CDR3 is TGTGCCAGCAGCTTACGCATGGCGCAAGAGACCCAGTACTTC.

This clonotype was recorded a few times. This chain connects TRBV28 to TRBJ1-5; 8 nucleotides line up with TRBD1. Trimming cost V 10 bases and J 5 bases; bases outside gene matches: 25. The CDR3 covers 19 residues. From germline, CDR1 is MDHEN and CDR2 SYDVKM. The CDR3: CATSHVGQGGRRGDQPQHF. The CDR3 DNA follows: TGTGCCACCTCTCACGTTGGACAGGGAGGGAGACGGGGTGATCAGCCCCAGCATTTT. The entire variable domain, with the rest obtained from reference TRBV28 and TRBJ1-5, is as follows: DVKVTQSSRYLVKRTGEKVFLECVQDMDHENMFWYRQDPGLGLRLIYFSYDVKMKEKGDIPEGYSVSREKKERFSLILESASTNQTSMYLCATSHVGQGGRRGDQPQHFGDGTRLSIL.

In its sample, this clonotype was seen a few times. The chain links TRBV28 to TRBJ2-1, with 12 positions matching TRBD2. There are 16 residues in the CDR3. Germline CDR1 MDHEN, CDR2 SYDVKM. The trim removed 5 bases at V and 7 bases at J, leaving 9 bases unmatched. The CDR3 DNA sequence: TGTGCCAGCAGTCGCGCTAGCGGGGGGGCGTGGAATGAGCAGTTCTTC. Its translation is CASSRASGGAWNEQFF.

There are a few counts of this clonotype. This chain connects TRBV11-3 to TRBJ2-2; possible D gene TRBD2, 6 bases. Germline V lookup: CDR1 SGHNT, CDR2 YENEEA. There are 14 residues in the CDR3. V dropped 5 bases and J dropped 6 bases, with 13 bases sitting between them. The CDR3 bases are TGTGCCAGCAGCGCGGGACCGATCTCCGGGGAGCTGTTTTTT. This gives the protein CASSAGPISGELFF.

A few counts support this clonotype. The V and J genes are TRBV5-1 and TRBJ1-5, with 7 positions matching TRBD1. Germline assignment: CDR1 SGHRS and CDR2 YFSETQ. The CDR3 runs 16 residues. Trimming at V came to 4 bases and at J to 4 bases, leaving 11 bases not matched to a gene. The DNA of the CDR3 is TGCGCCAGCAGCACGCACCCCGGGACAGCAAATCAGCCCCAGCATTTT. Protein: CASSTHPGTANQPQHF.

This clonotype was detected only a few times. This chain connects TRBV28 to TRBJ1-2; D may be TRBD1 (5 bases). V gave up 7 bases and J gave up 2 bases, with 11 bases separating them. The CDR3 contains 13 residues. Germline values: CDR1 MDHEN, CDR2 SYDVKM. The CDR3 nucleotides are TGTGCCAGCACCCCTCGGGGGAACTATGGCTACACCTTC. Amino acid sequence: CASTPRGNYGYTF.

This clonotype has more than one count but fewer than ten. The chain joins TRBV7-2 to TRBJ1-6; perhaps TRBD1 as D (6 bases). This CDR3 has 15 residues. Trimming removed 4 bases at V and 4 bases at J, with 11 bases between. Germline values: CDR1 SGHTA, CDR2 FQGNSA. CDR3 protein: CASSSGQPYNSPLHF. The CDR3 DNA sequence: TGTGCCAGCAGCTCCGGACAGCCTTATAATTCACCCCTCCACTTT.

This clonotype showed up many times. The CDR3 loop is CASSTTGVQFF. CDR3 DNA: TGTGCCAGCAGCACGACAGGGGTGCAGTTCTTC. The J gene is TRBJ2-1, the V gene TRBV5-6, with 8 bases fitting TRBD1. The V gene end was trimmed by 4 bases and the J gene end by 12 bases; junction bases not matched to a gene: 3. CDR3 length equals 11 residues. From germline, CDR1 is SGHDT and CDR2 YYEEEE.

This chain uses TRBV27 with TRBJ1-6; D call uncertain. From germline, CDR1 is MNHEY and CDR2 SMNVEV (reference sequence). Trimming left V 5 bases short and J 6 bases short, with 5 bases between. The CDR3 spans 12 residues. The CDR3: CASSPPNSPLHF. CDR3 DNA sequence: TGTGCCAGCAGTCCCCCTAATTCACCCCTCCACTTT.

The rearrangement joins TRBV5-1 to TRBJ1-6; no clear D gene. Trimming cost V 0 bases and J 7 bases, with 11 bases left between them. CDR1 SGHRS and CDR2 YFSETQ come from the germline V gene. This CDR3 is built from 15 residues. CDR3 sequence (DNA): TGCGCCAGCAGCTTGGTTGGAACAGCGAATTCACCCCTCCACTTT. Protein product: CASSLVGTANSPLHF. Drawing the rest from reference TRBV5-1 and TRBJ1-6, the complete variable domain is KAGVTQTPRYLIKTRGQQVTLSCSPISGHRSVSWYQQTPGQGLQFLFEYFSETQRNKGNFPGRFSGRQFSNSRSEMNVSTLELGDSALYLCASSLVGTANSPLHFGNGTRLTVT.